One sample yielded the 16 T cell receptor beta chains listed below, sequenced in a study of control samples from healthy donors and cancer patients. The assay was immunoSEQ multiplex PCR, and TCRdb's table has in-frame clones only and misses some. Of tens of thousands of clones in the sample, just over 70% were seen once. Sequencing input: formalin-fixed, paraffin-embedded tissue. These receptors all stem from a male donor with melanoma.

This chain joins TRBV2 and TRBJ1-2, with D uncertain. The CDR3 extends over 15 amino acids. V lost 6 bases to trimming and J lost 2 bases, with 16 bases between them. Germline loops: CDR1 SNHLY, CDR2 FYNNEI. CDR3 bases: TGTGCCAGCAGCCTCTCGACGGGAACGAACTATGGCTACACCTTC. Protein product: CASSLSTGTNYGYTF.

The CDR3 sequence is CASSLPGLRNEQFF. CDR3 coding DNA: TGTGCCAGCAGTCTACCGGGACTAAGGAATGAGCAGTTCTTC. The chain combines TRBV9 with TRBJ2-1; 7 positions agree with TRBD2. The ends lost 5 bases at V and 7 bases at J; junction bases unmatched: 9. Germline-derived CDR1 and CDR2 are SGDLS and YYNGEE. This CDR3 region has 14 residues.

This chain uses TRBV28 with TRBJ1-2; 8 bases line up with TRBD1. Trimming cost V 6 bases and J 8 bases; bases outside gene matches: 11. This CDR3 comprises 14 residues. Germline-derived CDR1 and CDR2 are MDHEN and SYDVKM. CDR3 sequence (DNA): TGTGCCAGCAGCTCAGGGGGACAGGAAGGGGGCTACACCTTC. It encodes CASSSGGQEGGYTF.

This clone has only one observation. The rearrangement links TRBV7-3 to TRBJ2-7; the D gene is possibly TRBD2 (5 bases). CDR3 length equals 13 residues. The V gene's germline CDR1 is SGHTA and CDR2 FQGTGA. V gave up 5 bases and J gave up 5 bases, with 13 bases separating them. CDR3 in amino acids: CASSQTGKHEQYF. The CDR3 DNA follows: TGTGCCAGCAGCCAGACCGGGAAACACGAGCAGTACTTC.

The chain carries TRBV6-5 and TRBJ1-2; D remains unclear. The CDR3 covers 13 residues. The germline V and J ends were trimmed by 2 bases and 4 bases, with 8 bases remaining between them. Looked up from germline, CDR1 is MNHEY and CDR2 is SVGAGI. The CDR3 DNA sequence: TGTGCCAGCAGTTACGGGCAACTCTATGGCTACACCTTC. Protein: CASSYGQLYGYTF.

A word on this clone: One base away lies a much larger clone, so this may be a sequencing read error. Other DNA variants within this sample encode the same CDR3. The chain carries TRBV6-5 and TRBJ2-1, with D maybe TRBD2 (6 bases). The CDR3 has 15 amino acids. Germline V gene data show CDR1 as MNHEY and CDR2 as SVGAGI. The CDR3 DNA is TGTGCCAGCAGTTACCGACTAGGTACGGCCAATGAACAGTTCTTC. Protein sequence: CASSYRLGTANEQFF.

There are a few counts of this clone. V and J are TRBV12-3 or TRBV12-4 and TRBJ2-3; the D is unclear. The CDR3 is 13 residues long. V lost 6 bases, J lost 6 bases, and 13 bases lay in between. The CDR3 reads CASSPVVVDTQYF. Written as DNA, the CDR3 is TGTGCCAGCAGCCCAGTAGTCGTCGATACGCAGTATTTT.

This chain joins TRBV18 and TRBJ2-3; D might be TRBD2 (5 bases). CDR1 and CDR2 from the germline V gene are KGHSH and LQKENI. This CDR3 comprises 13 residues. Trimming cost V 2 bases and J 5 bases, with 8 bases left between them. The CDR3 is CASSPSREDTQYF. The CDR3, as DNA: TGTGCCAGCTCACCAAGCCGGGAAGATACGCAGTATTTT.

The rearrangement links TRBV29-1 to TRBJ1-1, with D perhaps matching TRBD1 (5 bases). The CDR3 loop spans 14 amino acids. Per germline, CDR1 SQVTM and CDR2 ANQGSEA. Trimming stripped 6 bases from V and 0 bases from J, with 14 bases between. The CDR3 spells CSVRGQGVNTEAFF. CDR3 sequence (DNA): TGCAGCGTCCGGGGCCAGGGCGTGAACACTGAAGCTTTCTTT.

This clone was picked up one time. The V and J genes are TRBV12-3 or TRBV12-4 and TRBJ2-1; 7 positions match TRBD2. The J segment lost 8 bases and the V segment lost 3 bases, leaving 1 base of the junction unmatched. The CDR3 has 12 amino acids. The CDR3: CASSFGGYEQFF. In nucleotides, the CDR3 is TGTGCCAGCAGTTTCGGGGGGTATGAGCAGTTCTTC.

This chain joins TRBV27 and TRBJ2-7, with D maybe TRBD2 (6 bases). Trimming removed 3 bases from V and 6 bases from J, with 9 bases in between. There are 12 residues in the CDR3. The germline CDR1 and CDR2 sequences are MNHEY and SMNVEV (reference sequence). In nucleotides, the CDR3 is TGTGCCAGCAGTTTTTTGGGAGGCGAGCAGTACTTC. It codes for CASSFLGGEQYF.

The rearrangement joins TRBV7-8 to TRBJ1-5; TRBD1 matches 9 bases. Unmatched junction bases numbered 9, after V lost 5 bases and J lost 4 bases. The CDR3 length is 16 residues. The germline V gene encodes CDR1 SGHVS and CDR2 FQNEAQ. CDR3 loop: CASSPTDRGRNQPQHF. In DNA, the CDR3 is TGTGCCAGCAGCCCCACGGACAGGGGCCGGAATCAGCCCCAGCATTTT.

The chain has TRBV28 and TRBJ2-2; D unclear. Trimming stripped 4 bases from V and 15 bases from J, with 15 bases between. The CDR3 totals 12 residues. CDR1 is MDHEN and CDR2 is SYDVKM in the germline V gene. This CDR3 reads CASSSAKTLLFF. CDR3 sequence (DNA): TGTGCCAGCAGTTCGGCCAAAACGTTGTTGTTTTTT.

This sequence joins TRBV6-5 and TRBJ2-1; 8 bases are shared with TRBD1. The V and J ends lost 4 bases and 7 bases, in that order; junction bases with no gene match: 12. There are 16 residues in the CDR3. The germline gives CDR1 MNHEY, CDR2 SVGAGI. CDR3 in amino acids: CASSSPPGGPRNEQFF. Here the CDR3 DNA reads TGTGCCAGCAGTTCCCCACCAGGGGGCCCGAGGAATGAGCAGTTCTTC.

This clone came up a few times. The chain employs TRBV2 and TRBJ2-3; 10 bases are a match to TRBD2. The CDR3 is 16 amino acids. Germline CDR1 reads SNHLY; CDR2 reads FYNNEI. V shed 5 bases, J shed 5 bases, and the junction held 10 bases outside the gene matches. CDR3 DNA: TGTGCCAGCAGTTATATAGCGGGGGGACGAGGAGATACGCAGTATTTT. Translating it yields CASSYIAGGRGDTQYF.

The chain combines TRBV30 with TRBJ1-4; D uncertain. Trimming removed 6 bases from V and 10 bases from J, with 9 bases in between. This CDR3 has 10 amino acids. Germline V CDR1 and CDR2: GTSNPN, SVGIG (reference sequence). This CDR3 is CACRRGKLFF. The CDR3 region has the DNA TGTGCCTGCCGGAGAGGAAAACTGTTTTTT.